This T cell receptor (beta chain) comes out of a study of shared clonotypes between healthy human individuals. The method was immunoSEQ multiplex PCR; TCRdb's version includes in-frame clones alone and lacks a portion of them. The table has hundreds of thousands of clones, roughly 95% seen once; the top ten hold about 0.11%. Study results and limitations: On the whole, naive subsets had larger estimated richness than memory subsets had. Tissues were not sampled, only blood, and their repertoires likely differ.

This CDR3 is built from 13 residues. Per germline, CDR1 LNHDA and CDR2 SQIVND (reference sequence). V lost 1 base and J 6 bases, leaving 6 bases between the germline ends. Worth noting for this clone: The antigen remains unidentified.

Naive CD8 isolation took CD45RO-negative cells positively selected for CCR7 and excluded terminally differentiated effector memory CD45RA+ cells. This receptor was identified in a woman in her twenties or thirties in good health. V is TRBV19 and J is TRBJ2-2; D is undetermined. Sequenced material: naive CD8+ T cells sorted from blood. The CDR3 coding sequence is TGTGCCAGTAGTATAGTGACCTCCGGGGAGCTGTTTTTT. This codes for CASSIVTSGELFF.